This is a list of T cell receptor beta chains from one sample in a study of immune cell composition in non-small cell lung cancer. Sequencing was performed with immunoSEQ multiplex PCR; in TCRdb, only in-frame clones are kept and a portion is missing. The data show 14,000 or so clones, roughly 80% seen once. The sample taken for sequencing was lung tumor tissue. These receptors were taken from a human donor with non-small cell lung cancer. Both conserved end residues are part of each CDR3. D genes are given only for firm matches. Size is stated for part of the rows, as once, few or many counts, or as a class when the clone is expanded.

D	V	size	J	DNA	CDR3
-	TRBV5-6	few	TRBJ2-5	TGTGCCAGCAGCTTGAGGGGGGAGACCCAGTACTTC	CASSLRGETQYF
-	TRBV27	-	TRBJ1-5	TGTGCCAGCAGTACCGATGGGAACAATCAGCCCCAGCATTTT	CASSTDGNNQPQHF
TRBD2	TRBV5-1	few	TRBJ2-5	TGCGCCAGCAGGTTCATAGCGGGAGAAGAGACCCAGTACTTC	CASRFIAGEETQYF
-	TRBV5-1	-	TRBJ2-7	TGCGCCAGCAGCCCGGAGCGGGCCGGGCAGTACTTC	CASSPERAGQYF
TRBD2	TRBV11-2	-	TRBJ2-3	TGTGCCAGCAGCTTAGAGGTTTACGGGCCACTAGCGGGAAGCACAGATACGCAGTATTTT	CASSLEVYGPLAGSTDTQYF
-	TRBV7-9	-	TRBJ2-3	TGTGCCAGCAGCTTCCGACCCCGGGACTCCTCAACGCAGTATTTT	CASSFRPRDSSTQYF
TRBD1	TRBV2	-	TRBJ2-5	TGTGCCAGCGGGGGGACAGGCCACCAAGAGACCCAGTACTTC	CASGGTGHQETQYF
-	TRBV6-1	-	TRBJ1-5	TGTGCCAGCAGTGCCTTCCGGACGGATAGCAATCAGCCCCAGCATTTT	CASSAFRTDSNQPQHF
-	TRBV28	-	TRBJ1-6	TGTGCCAGCAGTTTATCTGCGAGCTCCTATAATTCACCCCTCCACTTT	CASSLSASSYNSPLHF
-	TRBV5-4	-	TRBJ2-3	TGTGCCAGCAGCAGGACTACTGATACGCAGTATTTT	CASSRTTDTQYF
-	TRBV7-2	-	TRBJ1-1	TGTGCCAGCAGCTTAGGGACTAAGACTGAAGCTTTCTTT	CASSLGTKTEAFF
TRBD2	TRBV28	-	TRBJ2-3	TGTGCCAGCAATCTTAGCGGGGTCGGCACAGATACGCAGTATTTT	CASNLSGVGTDTQYF
TRBD2	TRBV4-1	-	TRBJ2-7	TGCGCCAGCAGCCAAGCCCTAACTAGCGGGAGTGGTTACGAGCAGTACTTC	CASSQALTSGSGYEQYF
-	TRBV27	-	TRBJ2-1	TGTGCCAGCAGGCAACAACGACGGATCTCCTACAATGAGCAGTTCTTC	CASRQQRRISYNEQFF
-	TRBV30	-	TRBJ2-1	TGTGCCTGGAGTCCGGAGCAGTTCTTC	CAWSPEQFF
-	TRBV7-9	-	TRBJ2-1	TGTGCCAGCAGCTTACGGGCGGGTTCCTACAATGAGCAGTTCTTC	CASSLRAGSYNEQFF
-	TRBV7-9	-	TRBJ1-2	TGTGCCAGCAGGGATGGACTGGAGTATGGCTACACCTTC	CASRDGLEYGYTF
TRBD1	TRBV27	-	TRBJ1-5	TGTGCCAGCAGTTTCTGGACAGGGGCGACAACACAGCCCCAGCATTTT	CASSFWTGATTQPQHF
-	TRBV9	-	TRBJ2-2	TGTGCCAGCAGCGCGAGTCCGTGGGCCGGGGAGCTGTTTTTT	CASSASPWAGELFF
-	TRBV11-3	-	TRBJ2-3	TGTGCCAGCAGCTTGACCCACGCAGATACGCAGTATTTT	CASSLTHADTQYF
-	TRBV30	-	TRBJ2-5	TGTGCCTGGACGGCGCAGGGCCGGGGGGAGACCCAGTACTTC	CAWTAQGRGETQYF
-	TRBV19	-	TRBJ1-5	TGTGCCAGTAGTTGGGCCAGCAATCAGCCCCAGCATTTT	CASSWASNQPQHF
-	TRBV4-3	-	TRBJ2-7	TGCGCCAGCAGCCAAGAACTCACACAGGGATCCTACGAGCAGTACTTC	CASSQELTQGSYEQYF
-	TRBV29-1	-	TRBJ2-1	TGCAGCGCAACGAGGGATGAATTTAGTCCCGATGAGCAGTTCTTC	CSATRDEFSPDEQFF
-	TRBV4-1	-	TRBJ1-2	TGCGCCAGCAGCCAAGATAGGCCGGCTAACTATGGCTACACCTTC	CASSQDRPANYGYTF
-	TRBV6-5	-	TRBJ2-3	TGTGCCAGCAGTTACACGGACACAGATACGCAGTATTTT	CASSYTDTDTQYF
TRBD2	TRBV10-3	-	TRBJ2-3	TGTGCCATCAGGTCGACTAGCCAAGTCACAGATACGCAGTATTTT	CAIRSTSQVTDTQYF
-	TRBV11-3	-	TRBJ2-5	TGTGCCAGCAGCTTTGAGCCTCAAGAGACCCAGTACTTC	CASSFEPQETQYF
TRBD2	TRBV19	-	TRBJ2-7	TGTGCCAGTAGTCCTCGGGAGGGGCTAATCTACGAGCAGTACTTC	CASSPREGLIYEQYF
-	TRBV4-2	-	TRBJ1-2	TGTGCCAGCAGCCAAGCAGGGACCTATGGCTACACCTTC	CASSQAGTYGYTF
TRBD2	TRBV19	-	TRBJ2-1	TGTGCCAGTATTCCCCATAGCGGGGTTTACAATGAGCAGTTCTTC	CASIPHSGVYNEQFF
-	TRBV4-1	-	TRBJ2-5	TGCGCCAGCAGCCGATGGCAGAAAGAGACCCAGTACTTC	CASSRWQKETQYF
-	TRBV11-2	once	TRBJ2-1	TGTGCCAGCAGCCCGAGAGAGGGCAGTATATCCAATGAGCAGTTCTTC	CASSPREGSISNEQFF
TRBD2	TRBV29-1	once	TRBJ2-1	TGCAACGTGGCACGGGCGGGAGGCCGACCCAAGCAGTTCTTC	CNVARAGGRPKQFF
-	TRBV7-8	-	TRBJ2-3	TGTGCCAGCAGCCCAAAGACTTCCCTCTTCACAGATACGCAGTATTTT	CASSPKTSLFTDTQYF
TRBD2	TRBV28	-	TRBJ2-1	TGTGCCAGCAGTTTATCGGGACTAGCAGACGCTTCCTACAATGAGCAGTTCTTC	CASSLSGLADASYNEQFF
TRBD2	TRBV5-8	-	TRBJ2-1	TGTGCCAGCAGCCCGACTAGCGGGGTGCGCAATGAGCAGTTCTTC	CASSPTSGVRNEQFF
TRBD2	TRBV6-1	-	TRBJ2-3	TGTGCCAGCACCTTAGCGGGTCACACAGATACGCAGTATTTT	CASTLAGHTDTQYF
TRBD1	TRBV30	-	TRBJ1-4	TGTGCCTGGAGCCTGGACAGGAATGAAAAACTGTTTTTT	CAWSLDRNEKLFF
TRBD2	TRBV4-1	-	TRBJ2-7	TGCGCCAGCAGCCAACGGACTAGCGGGAGTGTCCCCTACGAGCAGTACTTC	CASSQRTSGSVPYEQYF
TRBD1	TRBV7-6	-	TRBJ2-7	TGTGCCAGCAGCTTAGGTGGCAGGGGGCCGGAATCCTACGAGCAGTACTTC	CASSLGGRGPESYEQYF
TRBD2	TRBV27	-	TRBJ2-7	TGTGCCAGCAGTACGACTAGCGGGAGCTACGAGCAGTACTTC	CASSTTSGSYEQYF